This T cell receptor beta chain emerged from a study of persistence of HIV-infected CD4 T cells. As concerns this clone: Its antigen is unknown.

Sequencing used immunoSEQ version 4 in survey mode. Method: immunoSEQ multiplex PCR; TCRdb's copy keeps in-frame clones and lacks some. The sample has about 48,000 clones, around 75% seen once; the top ten hold approximately 3%. The stimulus was lysate of CMV-infected fibroblasts, approximately 9.6 ug/mL. Memory cells lacking CD40L and CD69 with high CD45RO were sorted. Suppressive ART was started during chronic HIV-1 infection in these adults. For at least 4 years, plasma HIV-1 RNA was undetectable (<50 copies/mL). CD8-depleted PBMCs were stimulated about 20 hours with anti-CD28/CD49d costimulation, CD40-blocking antibody and enfuvirtide. V was pared by 4 bases and J by 0 bases, with 12 bases of the junction left unmatched. This CDR3 is built from 17 residues. Germline V gene data show CDR1 as MNHEY and CDR2 as SMNVEV (reference sequence).

Sample: CD4+ T cells sorted from PBMCs after approximately 19-hour stimulation, taken from a patient who received antiretroviral therapy. The chain has TRBV27 and TRBJ2-7, with TRBD1 matching over 7 bases. The clonotype was recovered from an adult man with HIV who was CMV-seropositive. Here the CDR3 reads CASSSILTGAFSYEQYF. The CDR3 DNA is TGTGCCAGCAGTTCGATCCTAACAGGGGCCTTCTCCTACGAGCAGTACTTC.